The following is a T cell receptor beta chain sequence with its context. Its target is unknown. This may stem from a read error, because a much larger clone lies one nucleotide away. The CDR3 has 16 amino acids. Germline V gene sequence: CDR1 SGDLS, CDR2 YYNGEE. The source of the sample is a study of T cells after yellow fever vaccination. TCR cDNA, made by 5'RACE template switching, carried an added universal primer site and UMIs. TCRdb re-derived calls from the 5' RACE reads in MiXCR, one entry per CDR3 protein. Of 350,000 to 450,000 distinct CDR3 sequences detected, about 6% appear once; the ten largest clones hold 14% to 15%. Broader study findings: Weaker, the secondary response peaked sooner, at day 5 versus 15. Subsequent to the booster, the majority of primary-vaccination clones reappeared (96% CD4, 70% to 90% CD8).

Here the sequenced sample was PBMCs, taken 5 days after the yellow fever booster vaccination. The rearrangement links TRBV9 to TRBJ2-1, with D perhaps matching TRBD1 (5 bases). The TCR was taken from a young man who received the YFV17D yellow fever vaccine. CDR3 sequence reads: CACSVDSRSSYNEQFF. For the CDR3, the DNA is TGTGCCTGCAGCGTAGACAGTAGAAGCTCCTACAATGAGCAGTTCTTC.